The clone carrying this T cell receptor beta chain was counted between two and nine times. V lost 4 bases to trimming and J lost 5 bases, with 17 bases between them. The germline V gene has CDR1 MNHNS and CDR2 SASEGT. The CDR3 totals 15 residues. These data are taken from a study of T cell changes during pregnancy in multiple sclerosis. Clones were sequenced by immunoSEQ multiplex PCR, and TCRdb holds only the in-frame ones, with some missing. The profile shows about 110,000 clones, about 94% of them singletons. The source of this sequence is a female donor with multiple sclerosis, enrolled in a pregnancy study. The chain joins TRBV6-1 to TRBJ2-5; maybe TRBD1 (6 bases). Material: peripheral blood, obtained in the third trimester of pregnancy. CDR3 bases: TGTGCCAGCAGTGCCTTTCCAACAGGGTCGGAGACCCAGTACTTC. Amino acid sequence: CASSAFPTGSETQYF.